The 10 T cell receptor beta chains reported below all come from one sample, sequenced in a study of cytomegalovirus exposure and HLA in healthy donors. It was with 60 Vbeta and 13 Jbeta primers that the PCR ran. The data were produced by immunoSEQ multiplex PCR, yet TCRdb's version contains in-frame clones alone and is incomplete. In the table there are over 200,000 clones, 70% to 85% of which are singletons. Input material: PBMCs. The receptors originated from a male donor in good health and CMV-seronegative.

This clone was seen more than once but under ten times. The chain employs TRBV5-1 and TRBJ2-7, with 7 bases that match TRBD1. This CDR3 has 15 amino acids. Per germline, CDR1 SGHRS and CDR2 YFSETQ. J lost 2 bases, V lost 2 bases, and 7 bases had no gene match. CDR3 sequence reads: CASSFGPGQTYEQYF. The DNA for the CDR3 is TGCGCCAGCAGCTTTGGCCCGGGACAGACCTACGAGCAGTACTTC. The full variable domain, with the rest looked up from reference TRBV5-1 and TRBJ2-7, is KAGVTQTPRYLIKTRGQQVTLSCSPISGHRSVSWYQQTPGQGLQFLFEYFSETQRNKGNFPGRFSGRQFSNSRSEMNVSTLELGDSALYLCASSFGPGQTYEQYFGPGTRLTVT.

Notes on this clone: Germline is not matched at one junction end, which may reflect a read error. The rearrangement uses TRBV7-9 and TRBJ1-1, with 8 nucleotides matching TRBD1. The germline gives CDR1 SEHNR, CDR2 FQNEAQ (reference sequence). The CDR3 contains 16 residues. As DNA, the CDR3 is TGTTCCAGCAGCTCCATCCGGACAGGGAGAGGAACTGAAGCTTTCTTT. Translating gives CSSSSIRTGRGTEAFF.

The chain links TRBV29-1 to TRBJ2-7, with D maybe TRBD1 (6 bases). The ends were cut back, 7 bases at V and 4 bases at J, with 20 bases in the middle. Germline loops: CDR1 SQVTM, CDR2 ANQGSEA. This CDR3 is 14 amino acids long. This CDR3 reads CSARITGNSYEQYF. The CDR3 nucleotides read TGCAGCGCCCGAATCACAGGGAATAGTTACGAGCAGTACTTC.

V usage is TRBV27 and J usage is TRBJ2-1, with 10 bases matching TRBD2. Germline trimming cut 2 bases from V and 0 bases from J; bases unmatched to any gene: 7. The germline CDR1 and CDR2 sequences are MNHEY and SMNVEV (reference sequence). The CDR3 consists of 18 residues. The CDR3 spells CASSLRGTSDHSYNEQFF. CDR3 nucleotide sequence: TGTGCCAGCAGTTTAAGGGGGACTAGCGACCACTCCTACAATGAGCAGTTCTTC.

The DNA for the CDR3 is TGTGCCAGTAGAATGGACACCCTTTTGAACACTGAAGCTTTCTTT. Translating gives CASRMDTLLNTEAFF. The rearrangement uses TRBV19 and TRBJ1-1, with D perhaps matching TRBD1 (5 bases). V gave up 6 bases and J gave up 0 bases, with 14 bases separating them. Germline lookup yields CDR1 LNHDA and CDR2 SQIVND (reference sequence). The CDR3 consists of 15 residues. Complete variable domain (other parts from reference TRBV19 and TRBJ1-1): DGGITQSPKYLFRKEGQNVTLSCEQNLNHDAMYWYRQDPGQGLRLIYYSQIVNDFQKGDIAEGYSVSREKKESFPLTVTSAQKNPTAFYLCASRMDTLLNTEAFFGQGTRLTVV.

The chain couples TRBV5-1 to TRBJ1-2; D uncertain. CDR3 length equals 12 residues. Deletions cut 1 base from V and 4 bases from J, with 5 bases between. Germline CDR1 is SGHRS and CDR2 is YFSETQ. The CDR3 DNA follows: TGCGCCAGCAGCTTGACAAGCTATGGCTACACCTTC. It is translated as CASSLTSYGYTF.

The chain couples TRBV2 to TRBJ1-2, with 11 bases that match TRBD1. The V gene end was trimmed by 6 bases and the J gene end by 5 bases; junction bases not matched to a gene: 5. Germline assignment: CDR1 SNHLY and CDR2 FYNNEI. The length of the CDR3 is 14 residues. The CDR3 DNA follows: TGTGCCAGCAGCACACGGGACAGGGGGTATGGCTACACCTTC. Translated, it gives CASSTRDRGYGYTF.

The chain employs TRBV9 and TRBJ2-3; 12 bases agree with TRBD2. The trim removed 4 bases at V and 6 bases at J, leaving 9 bases unmatched. The length of the CDR3 is 16 residues. Germline values: CDR1 SGDLS, CDR2 YYNGEE. The CDR3 protein is CASSSRTSGMPDTQYF. DNA of the CDR3: TGTGCCAGCAGCTCACGGACTAGCGGGATGCCCGATACGCAGTATTTT.

Here the CDR3 DNA reads TGTGCCAGCAGCTCATGGGACTGGAACGAGCAGTACTTC. This gives the protein CASSSWDWNEQYF. This chain joins TRBV5-5 and TRBJ2-7; weak D call: TRBD2 (6 bases). The CDR3 runs 13 residues. Trimming took off 3 bases at V and 5 bases at J, with 12 bases between the two ends. The germline V gene has CDR1 SGHKS and CDR2 YYEKEE (reference sequence). Combining the CDR3 with reference TRBV5-5 and TRBJ2-7 gives the whole variable domain DAGVTQSPTHLIKTRGQQVTLRCSPISGHKSVSWYQQVLGQGPQFIFQYYEKEERGRGNFPDRFSARQFPNYSSELNVNALLLGDSALYLCASSSWDWNEQYFGPGTRLTVT.

Turning to this clone: The junction departs from germline at one end; a sequencing error may be responsible. The CDR3 region has the DNA TGTTCCAGCAGCCTAACCTCTATTGGACAGCGGGGCTATGGCTACACCTTC. Encoded protein: CSSSLTSIGQRGYGYTF. The gene calls are TRBV7-9 and TRBJ1-2; TRBD1 is a possible D gene (6 bases). CDR3 length: 17 amino acids. From germline, CDR1 is SEHNR and CDR2 FQNEAQ (reference sequence).